This TCR beta chain was retrieved from a study of PD-L1 blockade in urothelial cancer. Study-level information: Samples came from 3 weeks, at the second dose, and 6 weeks into treatment. T cells were recovered from blood samples at a median of roughly 150,000.

Regarding time point: peripheral blood 6 weeks after treatment start. CDR1 is SGHTA, CDR2 FQGNSA, per germline. The V gene end was trimmed by 6 bases and the J gene end by 6 bases; junction bases not matched to a gene: 5. The CDR3 is 14 residues long. Clones were sequenced by immunoSEQ multiplex PCR, and TCRdb holds only the in-frame ones, with some missing. The sample gives about 48,000 clones, about 90% of which show up once; about 10% is in the top ten. The gene calls are TRBV7-2 and TRBJ2-1, with TRBD2 matching over 10 bases. This receptor was identified in a man in his sixties with urothelial cancer. The specimen was PBMCs, collected around atezolizumab (anti-PD-L1) treatment. The CDR3 region is CASSSGLASNEQFF. CDR3 coding DNA: TGTGCCAGCAGTTCGGGACTAGCGAGCAATGAGCAGTTCTTC.